The 27 T cell receptor beta chains below come from one sample, sequenced in a study of blood T cell repertoires in COVID-19. Sequencing used immunoSEQ multiplex PCR; TCRdb keeps in-frame clones, though not all of them. The sample has tens of thousands of clones; approximately 91% are singletons. The sequencing sample was made of peripheral blood. The receptors were gathered from a man aged 55-75 years with COVID-19, enrolled during active disease.

The rearrangement joins TRBV6-4 to TRBJ1-1; possible D gene TRBD1, 5 bases. This CDR3 comprises 15 residues. V was shortened by 7 bases and J by 4 bases, with 19 bases between the two germline ends. The germline V gene encodes CDR1 MRHNA and CDR2 SNTAGT. The CDR3 nucleotides are TGTGCCAGCAAGGAACGGTGGGGCTTGAGCACTGAAGCTTTCTTT. Its translation is CASKERWGLSTEAFF.

The gene calls are TRBV4-1 and TRBJ1-5, with D possibly matching TRBD1 (5 bases). Germline lookup yields CDR1 MGHRA and CDR2 YSYEKL. Trimming cost V 3 bases and J 6 bases, with 15 bases left between them. There are 15 residues in the CDR3. The CDR3 DNA sequence: TGCGCCAGCAGCCATAAAACAGGTGTTCGTCAGCCCCAGCATTTT. Its translation: CASSHKTGVRQPQHF.

The J gene is TRBJ1-1, the V gene TRBV28; D is uncertain. The CDR3 has 15 residues. Looked up from germline, CDR1 is MDHEN and CDR2 is SYDVKM. Deletions cut 4 bases from V and 1 base from J, with 13 bases between. The CDR3 sequence is CASSSPGITNTEAFF. The CDR3 DNA reads TGTGCCAGCAGTTCTCCCGGGATCACGAACACTGAAGCTTTCTTT.

On this clone itself: The identical CDR3 is also encoded by other nucleotide sequences in the sample. The CDR3: CASSLGQNYGYTF. The CDR3 DNA sequence: TGCGCCAGCAGCTTGGGACAGAACTATGGCTACACCTTC. The chain is built from TRBV5-1 and TRBJ1-2; possibly TRBD1 for D (5 bases). This CDR3 comprises 13 residues. The ends were cut back, 0 bases at V and 2 bases at J, with 5 bases in the middle. From germline, CDR1 is SGHRS and CDR2 YFSETQ.

The V call is TRBV15, the J call TRBJ1-2, with D maybe TRBD1 (5 bases). The V gene's germline CDR1 is LNHNV and CDR2 YYDKDF (reference sequence). Trimming stripped 3 bases from V and 4 bases from J, with 15 bases between. The CDR3 contains 15 residues. The CDR3 bases are TGTGCCACCAGCAGGGGATCGACAGAGCTCTATGGCTACACCTTC. Translated, it gives CATSRGSTELYGYTF.

The chain combines TRBV5-6 with TRBJ1-6; the match to TRBD1 covers 7 bases. Germline lookup yields CDR1 SGHDT and CDR2 YYEEEE. The CDR3 is 15 amino acids. V gave up 3 bases and J gave up 7 bases; unmatched junction bases: 7. CDR3 bases: TGTGCCAGCAGCTACGCGGACAGGATGAATTCACCCCTCCACTTT. Protein product: CASSYADRMNSPLHF.

The chain uses TRBV5-1 and TRBJ2-5; D might be TRBD2 (6 bases). V shed 1 base and J shed 5 bases, with 12 bases lying between them. Germline loops: CDR1 SGHRS, CDR2 YFSETQ. This CDR3 is built from 14 residues. The CDR3 nucleotides are TGCGCCAGCAGCTTGACCCCTGGGGGGGAGACCCAGTACTTC. Its protein is CASSLTPGGETQYF.

The chain joins TRBV6-6 to TRBJ2-7; 9 nucleotides agree with TRBD1. The CDR3 has 16 amino acids. Per the germline V gene, CDR1 is MNHNY and CDR2 is SVGAGI (reference sequence). After removal of 6 bases from V and 6 bases from J, the junction contained 15 bases not matched to a gene. CDR3 protein: CASRTGTGPLLGEQYF. For the CDR3, the DNA is TGTGCCAGCAGGACCGGGACAGGGCCTCTACTTGGCGAGCAGTACTTC.

The chain has TRBV21-1 and TRBJ2-7; TRBD2 is taken as the D call from the table, unchecked against the DNA. TRBV21-1 is assigned pseudogene status. CDR3 length: 16 amino acids. In DNA form, the CDR3 reads TGTGCCAGCAGCCCGTTGGAGGGGAGGGGATGGGACGAGCAGTACTTC. It specifies CASSPLEGRGWDEQYF.

This clone has only one observation. This chain uses TRBV5-1 with TRBJ1-2; possibly TRBD1 for D (6 bases). The CDR3 has 14 residues. Per germline, CDR1 SGHRS and CDR2 YFSETQ. With 0 bases removed from V and 6 bases from J, the gap between germline ends came to 12 bases. CDR3 in amino acids: CASSLVGQGNGYTF. CDR3 nucleotides: TGCGCCAGCAGCTTGGTGGGGCAGGGGAATGGCTACACCTTC.

This chain connects TRBV3-1 (or the pseudogene TRBV3-2) to TRBJ2-7, with D hard to call. The CDR3 has 13 residues. Trimming removed 4 bases from V and 6 bases from J, with 13 bases in between. The germline gives CDR1 LGHDT, CDR2 YNNKEL (reference sequence). The CDR3 region has the DNA TGTGCCAGCAGCCCCTATGAACTTGCCGAGCAGTACTTC. Translating it yields CASSPYELAEQYF.

This chain connects TRBV11-2 to TRBJ2-3; unclear D gene. This CDR3 has 15 residues. The germline CDR1 and CDR2 sequences are SGHAT and FQNNGV. V lost 5 bases and J lost 2, with 14 bases in between. As DNA, the CDR3 is TGTGCCAGCAGCGCCCGCGGCGGTAACACAGATACGCAGTATTTT. Translating gives CASSARGGNTDTQYF.

This clone was detected once. V usage is TRBV7-2 and J usage is TRBJ2-7, with 10 bases aligning to TRBD2. Germline V gene lookup returns CDR1 SGHTA and CDR2 FQGNSA. The CDR3 sequence is 15 residues long. Losses at the gene ends were 1 base for V and 4 bases for J; bases not matched to a gene: 4. CDR3 sequence (DNA): TGTGCCAGCAGCTTAGAGCTAGCGGGAGTATACGAGCAGTACTTC. Its translation is CASSLELAGVYEQYF.

This chain joins TRBV5-4 and TRBJ2-1; D call uncertain. Germline V gene sequence: CDR1 SGHNT, CDR2 YYREEE (reference sequence). The CDR3 totals 14 residues. Trimming shortened V by 5 bases and J by 5 bases, and 14 bases separated the two germline ends. The CDR3 DNA is TGTGCCAGCAGTCCACGTGACGGAGACAATGAGCAGTTCTTC. Its protein is CASSPRDGDNEQFF.

The chain's CDR3 is CASSYSDRNEKLFF. CDR3 nucleotides: TGTGCCAGCAGTTACTCGGACAGAAATGAAAAACTGTTTTTT. The V and J genes are TRBV6-5 and TRBJ1-4; possible D gene TRBD1, 6 bases. V lost 0 bases to trimming and J lost 5 bases, with 7 bases between them. CDR1 is MNHEY and CDR2 is SVGAGI in the germline V gene. CDR3 length: 14 amino acids.

The chain recombines TRBV6-2 or TRBV6-3 with TRBJ1-2; no clear D gene. This CDR3 has 17 residues. The V end was cut by 3 bases, the J end by 0 bases, with 17 bases between. CDR1 and CDR2 from the germline V gene are MNHEY and SVGEGT. The CDR3 loop is CASSYFLRPGANYGYTF. The CDR3 DNA reads TGTGCCAGCAGTTATTTCCTCCGACCCGGAGCTAACTATGGCTACACCTTC.

This clone showed up just once. The chain employs TRBV2 and TRBJ1-3; D is unclear. V lost 8 bases to trimming and J lost 0 bases, with 14 bases between them. CDR1 SNHLY and CDR2 FYNNEI come from the germline V gene. CDR3 length: 15 amino acids. The CDR3 bases are TGTGCCAGCGAGGGAGGCGTGAACTCTGGAAACACCATATATTTT. It specifies CASEGGVNSGNTIYF.

The chain uses TRBV5-1 and TRBJ1-1; 7 bases agree with TRBD1. This CDR3 contains 15 residues. Germline-derived CDR1 and CDR2 are SGHRS and YFSETQ. V lost 0 bases, J lost 2 bases, and 4 bases stayed unmatched. CDR3 DNA: TGCGCCAGCAGCTTGGAGACAGGGTTTAACACTGAAGCTTTCTTT. This sequence encodes CASSLETGFNTEAFF.

The DNA for the CDR3 is TGTGCCAGCAGCGTAATGATTGGTAGCACTGAAGCTTTCTTT. It specifies CASSVMIGSTEAFF. The rearrangement joins TRBV9 to TRBJ1-1; D ambiguous. Trimming stripped 1 base from V and 4 bases from J, with 11 bases between. Germline V gene sequence: CDR1 SGDLS, CDR2 YYNGEE. This CDR3 contains 14 residues.

The rearrangement joins TRBV28 to TRBJ1-3; D unclear. With 8 bases removed from V and 4 bases from J, the gap between germline ends came to 3 bases. Germline V gene sequence: CDR1 MDHEN, CDR2 SYDVKM. The CDR3 consists of 10 residues. The CDR3 nucleotides are TGTGCCAGCCAGGGAAACACCATATATTTT. It is translated as CASQGNTIYF. Using reference TRBV28 and TRBJ1-3 for the parts outside the CDR3, the full variable domain is DVKVTQSSRYLVKRTGEKVFLECVQDMDHENMFWYRQDPGLGLRLIYFSYDVKMKEKGDIPEGYSVSREKKERFSLILESASTNQTSMYLCASQGNTIYFGEGSWLTVV.

This rearrangement joins TRBV10-3 to TRBJ2-5; possible D gene TRBD1, 8 bases. V was trimmed by 6 bases and J by 7 bases, leaving 12 bases between them. CDR3 length equals 12 residues. CDR1 and CDR2 from the germline V gene are ENHRY and SYGVKD. DNA of the CDR3: TGTGCCATCAGGACAGGGGAGGGGACCCAGTACTTC. This encodes CAIRTGEGTQYF.

The rearrangement links TRBV11-3 to TRBJ2-7; possible D gene TRBD1, 5 bases. There are 15 residues in the CDR3. CDR1 is SGHNT, CDR2 YENEEA, per germline. Trimming cost V 5 bases and J 3 bases, with 17 bases left between them. CDR3 coding DNA: TGTGCCAGCAGCCCTTGGACACCCGTGGACTACGAGCAGTACTTC. It translates to CASSPWTPVDYEQYF.

The CDR3 here is CAWSVRDSYNEQFF. Here the CDR3 DNA reads TGTGCCTGGAGTGTACGAGACAGTTACAATGAGCAGTTCTTC. The V call is TRBV30, the J call TRBJ2-1, with TRBD1 as a possible D gene (5 bases). With 0 bases removed from V and 4 bases from J, the gap between germline ends came to 10 bases. CDR1 and CDR2 from the germline V gene are GTSNPN and SVGIG (reference sequence). This CDR3 has 14 residues.

This chain's CDR3 is CASSSSWDTNYGYTF. For the CDR3, the DNA is TGTGCCAGCAGCTCGAGTTGGGACACAAACTATGGCTACACCTTC. The chain links TRBV7-2 to TRBJ1-2; tentatively, D is TRBD1 (6 bases). CDR3 length equals 15 residues. V gave up 4 bases and J gave up 2 bases, with 14 bases separating them. From germline, CDR1 is SGHTA and CDR2 FQGNSA.

V gene TRBV6-2 or TRBV6-3 combines with J gene TRBJ1-2, with D maybe TRBD1 (6 bases). Germline V gene lookup returns CDR1 MNHEY and CDR2 SVGEGT. CDR3 length: 14 amino acids. V gave up 2 bases and J gave up 3 bases, with 10 bases separating them. The CDR3 DNA follows: TGTGCCAGCAGTTACAGGGGGAATTACTATGGCTACACCTTC. It yields the protein CASSYRGNYYGYTF.

The rearrangement links TRBV3-1 (or the pseudogene TRBV3-2) to TRBJ2-7; 10 bases line up with TRBD2. CDR1 and CDR2 (germline): LGHDT, YNNKEL (reference sequence). V gave up 5 bases and J gave up 4 bases; unmatched junction bases: 8. The length of the CDR3 is 15 residues. CDR3 loop: CASSVASGSGYEQYF. Here the CDR3 DNA reads TGTGCCAGCAGCGTAGCTAGCGGGAGTGGGTACGAGCAGTACTTC.

The chain carries TRBV29-1 and TRBJ1-2; TRBD1 might be the D (6 bases). The germline V gene has CDR1 SQVTM and CDR2 ANQGSEA. The CDR3 spans 14 residues. Trimming took 0 bases from V and 2 from J, leaving 10 bases between them. The CDR3 loop is CSVEDPRGNYGYTF. The CDR3 DNA is TGCAGCGTTGAAGATCCAAGGGGGAACTATGGCTACACCTTC.